The 22 T cell receptor beta chains reported below all come from one sample, sequenced in a study of response to subunit inactivated influenza vaccine. TCRdb ran MiXCR on the RT-PCR reads and lists one entry per CDR3 protein. The table includes hundreds of thousands of distinct CDR3 sequences, about 18% detected once. The sample was PBMCs from blood, taken 5 days after vaccination. The receptors originated from a man in his fifties who received an inactivated influenza vaccine.

This clonotype was picked up many times. The chain combines TRBV4-3 with TRBJ1-2; D possibly corresponds to TRBD1 (5 bases). From germline, CDR1 is LGHNA and CDR2 YSLEER. This CDR3 comprises 14 residues. The V end lost 0 bases, the J end lost 4 bases, and 9 bases lay between the germline ends. The CDR3 DNA sequence: TGCGCCAGCAGCCAAGACCAGGGAACCTATGGCTACACCTTC. Protein sequence: CASSQDQGTYGYTF.

This clonotype has a handful of counts. The chain employs TRBV4-2 and TRBJ1-4; a weak D match, TRBD1 (6 bases). V lost 0 bases and J lost 7, with 15 bases in between. The CDR3 is 16 amino acids. Germline loops: CDR1 LGHNA, CDR2 YNFKEQ. Here the CDR3 DNA reads TGTGCCAGCAGCCAAGAGTTCGTCAGGGGAGGTGAAAAACTGTTTTTT. Protein: CASSQEFVRGGEKLFF.

This clonotype was observed a few times. V gene TRBV20-1 combines with J gene TRBJ1-2; 8 nucleotides match TRBD1. The CDR3 sequence is 15 residues long. Germline V gene lookup returns CDR1 DFQATT and CDR2 SNEGSKA (reference sequence). The ends lost 6 bases at V and 2 bases at J; junction bases unmatched: 11. CDR3 region: CSAKRPGQVNYGYTF. The CDR3 region has the DNA TGCAGTGCCAAGCGTCCGGGACAGGTGAACTATGGCTACACCTTC.

This clonotype showed up just a few times. J is TRBJ2-5 and V is TRBV6-1, with unresolved D. The germline CDR1 and CDR2 sequences are MNHNS and SASEGT. The V gene lost 4 bases and the J gene lost 5 bases, with 14 bases spanning the gap. The CDR3 extends over 14 amino acids. DNA of the CDR3: TGTGCCAGCAGTGCTGGACCGGCGGTGGAGACCCAGTACTTC. Amino acids: CASSAGPAVETQYF.

The rearrangement uses TRBV4-2 and TRBJ2-1; D may be TRBD1 (6 bases). Germline V CDR1 and CDR2: LGHNA, YNFKEQ. CDR3 length equals 11 residues. The V end lost 3 bases, the J end lost 12 bases, and 9 bases lay between the germline ends. As DNA, the CDR3 is TGTGCCAGCAGCCAGGGGGCGGTGCAGTTCTTC. This sequence encodes CASSQGAVQFF.

This clonotype was observed a few times. V gene TRBV29-1 combines with J gene TRBJ1-5, with 10 bases that match TRBD1. Losses at the gene ends were 5 bases for V and 3 bases for J; bases not matched to a gene: 10. The CDR3 consists of 16 residues. Germline V gene lookup returns CDR1 SQVTM and CDR2 ANQGSEA. CDR3: CSVTAGGTGDNQPQHF. The CDR3 nucleotides read TGCAGCGTTACTGCGGGGGGGACAGGGGACAATCAGCCCCAGCATTTT.

Only a few counts were recorded for this clonotype. This sequence joins TRBV20-1 and TRBJ2-3; TRBD1 is a possible D gene (5 bases). In germline, CDR1 is DFQATT, CDR2 SNEGSKA (reference sequence). Between the trimmed V and J ends, which lost 3 bases and 4 bases, there was a span of 17 bases. The length of the CDR3 is 15 residues. DNA of the CDR3: TGCAGTGCTAGTGATCGCAGGGAAGGCGCAGATACGCAGTATTTT. Translation: CSASDRREGADTQYF.

The sample holds a few counts of this clonotype. The chain is built from TRBV14 and TRBJ2-7, with D uncertain. The V gene's germline CDR1 is SGHDN and CDR2 FVKESK. The ends were cut back, 3 bases at V and 2 bases at J, with 11 bases in the middle. There are 14 residues in the CDR3. CDR3: CASSHPPGAYEQYF. CDR3 bases: TGTGCCAGCAGCCACCCCCCCGGAGCCTACGAGCAGTACTTC.

To note about this clonotype: A much larger clone lies a single base off, so this may be a read error. V is TRBV5-4 and J is TRBJ1-1, with TRBD1 matching 10 bases. The CDR3 length is 20 residues. The germline V gene has CDR1 SGHNT and CDR2 YYREEE (reference sequence). In DNA, the CDR3 is TGTGCCAGCGGCTTGGATTCGTTCTATTCAGGACAGGGGGGTCCCACTGAAGCTTTCTTT. It codes for CASGLDSFYSGQGGPTEAFF.

This sequence joins TRBV12-3 or TRBV12-4 and TRBJ2-7; 9 bases line up with TRBD1. The length of the CDR3 is 17 residues. V shed 3 bases, J shed 5 bases, and the junction held 14 bases outside the gene matches. CDR3 coding DNA: TGTGCCAGCAGTTTTCGTCCGGAAGACAGGGGGTTCAACGAGCAGTACTTC. Translated: CASSFRPEDRGFNEQYF.

This clonotype appeared a few times. J is TRBJ2-7 and V is TRBV6-1, with TRBD1 identical over 9 bases. Germline CDR1 MNHNS, CDR2 SASEGT. The CDR3 is 16 residues long. Trimming removed 6 bases from V and 6 bases from J; junction bases left unmatched: 15. CDR3: CASSPPGGQGTGEQYF. The CDR3 DNA reads TGTGCCAGCAGCCCCCCGGGGGGACAGGGAACTGGCGAGCAGTACTTC.

On this clonotype: One end of the junction varies from germline; a read error may be responsible. The V call is TRBV7-6, the J call TRBJ2-5, with a weak D call TRBD2 (6 bases). The CDR3 has 16 amino acids. Germline CDR1 is SGHVS and CDR2 is FNYEAQ. CDR3 DNA sequence: TGTGCCAGCAGCTTATACCCCCGGGGACGCGGGGAGACCCAGAACTTC. This sequence encodes CASSLYPRGRGETQNF.

The sample holds a few counts of this clonotype. The V and J genes are TRBV2 and TRBJ2-1; possible D gene TRBD2, 5 bases. The CDR3 extends over 12 amino acids. Germline lookup yields CDR1 SNHLY and CDR2 FYNNEI. The ends were cut back, 2 bases at V and 8 bases at J, with 7 bases in the middle. The CDR3 nucleotides read TGTGCCAGCAGTGAAACTAGGCATGAGCAGTTCTTC. Amino acid sequence: CASSETRHEQFF. The entire variable domain, with the rest obtained from reference TRBV2 and TRBJ2-1, is as follows: EPEVTQTPSHQVTQMGQEVILRCVPISNHLYFYWYRQILGQKVEFLVSFYNNEISEKSEIFDDQFSVERPDGSNFTLKIRSTKLEDSAMYFCASSETRHEQFFGPGTRLTVL.

The J gene is TRBJ2-1, the V gene TRBV18; a possible D gene is TRBD1 (6 bases). Germline CDR1 is KGHSH and CDR2 is LQKENI. Trimming shortened V by 2 bases and J by 8 bases, and 13 bases separated the two germline ends. The CDR3 sequence is 14 residues long. CDR3 sequence reads: CASSPRDTLDEQFF. In DNA, the CDR3 is TGTGCCAGCTCACCAAGGGACACCTTGGATGAGCAGTTCTTC.

The genes are TRBV10-3 and TRBJ2-5, with D hard to call. CDR1 is ENHRY and CDR2 is SYGVKD in the germline V gene. The CDR3 spans 15 residues. V was clipped by 5 bases and J by 1 base, with 14 bases between them. CDR3: CAISSSYELQETQYF. The CDR3 nucleotides read TGTGCCATCAGTTCCTCGTATGAGCTCCAAGAGACCCAGTACTTC.

This clonotype was found a few times. The J gene is TRBJ1-1, the V gene TRBV7-6, with 9 bases identical to TRBD1. The CDR3 has 17 residues. Germline V gene sequence: CDR1 SGHVS, CDR2 FNYEAQ. V lost 5 bases to trimming and J lost 3 bases; unmatched junction nucleotides: 13. The CDR3 sequence is CASSPGTGLFLDTEAFF. The CDR3 nucleotides are TGTGCCAGCAGCCCCGGGACAGGGCTTTTTCTTGACACTGAAGCTTTCTTT.

As regards this clonotype: Germline and junction disagree at one end, which may indicate a read error. The chain couples TRBV18 to TRBJ1-1, with D possibly matching TRBD1 (5 bases). CDR1 is KGHSH, CDR2 LQKENI, per germline. The CDR3 spans 12 residues. The DNA for the CDR3 is TGTGCCGGCTCACCGGCAGGGAATGAAGCTTTCTTT. This codes for CAGSPAGNEAFF. The variable domain in full, with the rest retrieved from reference TRBV18 and TRBJ1-1, is NAGVMQNPRHLVRRRGQEARLRCSPMKGHSHVYWYRQLPEEGLKFMVYLQKENIIDESGMPKERFSAEFPKEGPSILRIQQVVRGDSAAYFCAGSPAGNEAFFGQGTRLTVV.

A few counts support this clonotype. This chain links TRBV11-2 with TRBJ2-1; 7 nucleotides agree with TRBD2. The germline V gene encodes CDR1 SGHAT and CDR2 FQNNGV. J was trimmed by 5 bases and V by 1 base; bases with no gene match: 5. The CDR3 sequence is 15 residues long. CDR3 sequence: CASSLGPSGHNEQFF. The CDR3, as DNA: TGTGCCAGCAGCTTAGGCCCTAGCGGCCACAATGAGCAGTTCTTC.

This sequence joins TRBV24-1 and TRBJ1-2; D unresolved. Germline assignment: CDR1 KGHDR and CDR2 SFDVKD. The CDR3 has 13 amino acids. V was trimmed by 4 bases and J by 8 bases, leaving 13 bases between them. DNA for the CDR3: TGTGCCACCAGTGAAGCCCCGACTGGGGGCTACACCTTC. Translated, it gives CATSEAPTGGYTF.

The rearrangement links TRBV4-1 to TRBJ1-6; 10 bases fit TRBD1. Unmatched junction bases numbered 7, after V lost 5 bases and J lost 9 bases. Per germline, CDR1 MGHRA and CDR2 YSYEKL. CDR3 size: 15 residues. CDR3 DNA sequence: TGCGCCAGCAGCGAACGGGGGACAGGGGTTTCACCCCTCCACTTT. It specifies CASSERGTGVSPLHF.

This clonotype has a count of ten or more. The chain is built from TRBV6-5 and TRBJ2-7; 14 positions agree with TRBD2. In germline, CDR1 is MNHEY, CDR2 SVGAGI. The CDR3 consists of 16 residues. V trimming: 0 bases; J trimming: 6 bases; junction bases outside the gene matches: 4. As DNA, the CDR3 is TGTGCCAGCAGTTACTCACCGGGACTAGCGGGAGTCGAGCAGTACTTC. Translated, it gives CASSYSPGLAGVEQYF.

This clonotype was recorded a few times. At one end the junction does not follow the germline gene, possibly because of a read error. The V and J genes are TRBV25-1 and TRBJ2-1; 8 bases map to TRBD2. The CDR3 is 17 residues long. In germline, CDR1 is MGHDK, CDR2 SYGVNS. This CDR3 reads CASSELPGLGSHNEQFF. The CDR3 coding sequence is TGTGCCAGCAGTGAACTACCGGGACTAGGCTCCCACAATGAGCAGTTCTTC.